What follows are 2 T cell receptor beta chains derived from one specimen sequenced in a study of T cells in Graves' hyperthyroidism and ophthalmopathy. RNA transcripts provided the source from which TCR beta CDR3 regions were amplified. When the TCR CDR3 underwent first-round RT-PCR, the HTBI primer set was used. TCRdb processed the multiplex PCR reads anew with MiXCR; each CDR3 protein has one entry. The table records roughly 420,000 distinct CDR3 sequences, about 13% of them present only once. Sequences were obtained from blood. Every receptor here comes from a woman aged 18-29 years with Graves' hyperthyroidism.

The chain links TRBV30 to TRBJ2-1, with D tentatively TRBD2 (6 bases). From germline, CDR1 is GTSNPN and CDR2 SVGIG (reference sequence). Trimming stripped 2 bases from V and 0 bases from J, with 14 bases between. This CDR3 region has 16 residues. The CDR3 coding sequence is TGTGCCTGGAGTATCTTTAGCGGACTCTCCTACAATGAGCAGTTCTTC. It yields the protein CAWSIFSGLSYNEQFF.

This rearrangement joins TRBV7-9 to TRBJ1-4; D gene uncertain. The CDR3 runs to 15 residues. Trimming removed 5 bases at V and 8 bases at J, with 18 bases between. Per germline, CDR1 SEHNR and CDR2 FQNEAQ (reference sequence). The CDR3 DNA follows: TGTGCCAGCAGCCCCGCCCGGGGAGCGATGGAAAAACTGTTTTTT. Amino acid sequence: CASSPARGAMEKLFF.